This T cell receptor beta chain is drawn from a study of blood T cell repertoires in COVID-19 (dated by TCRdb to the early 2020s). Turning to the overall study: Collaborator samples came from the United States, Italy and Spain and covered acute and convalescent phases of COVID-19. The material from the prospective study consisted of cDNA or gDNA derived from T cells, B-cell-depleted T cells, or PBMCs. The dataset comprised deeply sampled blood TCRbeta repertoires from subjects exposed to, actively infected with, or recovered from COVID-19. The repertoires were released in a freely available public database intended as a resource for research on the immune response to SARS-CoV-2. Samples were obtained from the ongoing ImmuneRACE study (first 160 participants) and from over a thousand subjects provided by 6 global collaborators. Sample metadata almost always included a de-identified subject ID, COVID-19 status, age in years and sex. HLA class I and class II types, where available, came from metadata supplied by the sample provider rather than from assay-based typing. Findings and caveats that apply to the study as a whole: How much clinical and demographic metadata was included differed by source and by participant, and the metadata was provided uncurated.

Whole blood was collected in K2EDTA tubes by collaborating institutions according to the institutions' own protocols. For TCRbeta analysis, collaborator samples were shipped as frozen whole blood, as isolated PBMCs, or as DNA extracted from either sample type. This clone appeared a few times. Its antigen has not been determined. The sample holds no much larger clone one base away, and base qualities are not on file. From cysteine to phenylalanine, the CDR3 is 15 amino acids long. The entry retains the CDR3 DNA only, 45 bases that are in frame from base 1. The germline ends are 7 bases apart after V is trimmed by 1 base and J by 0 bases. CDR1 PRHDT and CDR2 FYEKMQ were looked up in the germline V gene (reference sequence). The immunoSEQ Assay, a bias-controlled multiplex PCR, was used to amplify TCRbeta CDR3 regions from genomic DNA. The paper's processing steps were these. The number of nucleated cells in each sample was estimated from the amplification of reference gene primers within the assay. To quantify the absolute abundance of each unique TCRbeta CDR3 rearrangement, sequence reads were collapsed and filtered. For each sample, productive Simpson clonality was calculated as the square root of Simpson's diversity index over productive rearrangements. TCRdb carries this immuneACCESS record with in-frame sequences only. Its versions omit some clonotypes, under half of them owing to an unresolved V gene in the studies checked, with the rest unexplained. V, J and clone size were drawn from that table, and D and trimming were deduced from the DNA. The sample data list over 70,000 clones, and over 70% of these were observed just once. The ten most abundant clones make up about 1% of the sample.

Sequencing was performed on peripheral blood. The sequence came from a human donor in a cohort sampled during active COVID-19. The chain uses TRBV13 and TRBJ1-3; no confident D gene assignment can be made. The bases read TGTGCCAGCAGCTTAGCGGCAGGCTCTGGAAACACCATATATTTT. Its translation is CASSLAAGSGNTIYF.